This entry concerns a single TCR beta chain. The table lists this clonotype with a few counts. The clone's antigen remains unknown. No base qualities exist here, and no much larger clone lies one base off it. Sequencing relied on an Illumina HiSeq 1500. TCRdb cleaned the public reads at Q25 with fastp, built clones with MiXCR and kept in-frame beta chains. Entries are consolidated by CDR3 protein sequence, retaining the most common genes and DNA. The sample yields 200,000 to 300,000 distinct CDR3 sequences; 12% were counted once. Of the sample, 1.5% to 2% falls within the top ten clones. The source of the sample is a study of T cell repertoires in cytomegalovirus infection (dated by TCRdb to between 2017 and 2020). Looking at the study overall: Donor HLA type was relevant to the analysis, because carriage of CMV infection together with the matching HLA type was indicated by public TCR beta signatures.

The CDR3 holds 16 amino acids from the cysteine to the phenylalanine. Of all the DNA, just the CDR3 is kept, 48 bases in frame from base 1. The trim is 4 bases for V and 1 base for J, with a gap of 13 bases between the germline ends. CDR1 and CDR2 were assigned from the germline V gene (reference sequence) as LNHDA and SQIVND. Overall study results and their limits: In both this cohort and an independent roughly 350-donor cohort, the cumulative frequency of public TCR beta family members distinguished carriers of CMV infection plus the relevant HLA type. The ex vivo response was dominated by HLA-C-restricted CMV-specific TCR beta clonotypes, which also provided the single most frequent clonotype in two of eight donors.

The clonotype was recovered from a human donor in good health (CMV status not recorded). Some clones in this sample may be carry-over from other donors' samples. The sample comprised PBMCs. The sequence links TRBV19 to TRBJ2-2; TRBD2 is perhaps the D gene, given 5 matching bases. The DNA reads as follows: TGTGCCAGTAGTACCTCTCGGACTGTGAACACCGGGGAGCTGTTTTTT. Translated, this is CASSTSRTVNTGELFF.